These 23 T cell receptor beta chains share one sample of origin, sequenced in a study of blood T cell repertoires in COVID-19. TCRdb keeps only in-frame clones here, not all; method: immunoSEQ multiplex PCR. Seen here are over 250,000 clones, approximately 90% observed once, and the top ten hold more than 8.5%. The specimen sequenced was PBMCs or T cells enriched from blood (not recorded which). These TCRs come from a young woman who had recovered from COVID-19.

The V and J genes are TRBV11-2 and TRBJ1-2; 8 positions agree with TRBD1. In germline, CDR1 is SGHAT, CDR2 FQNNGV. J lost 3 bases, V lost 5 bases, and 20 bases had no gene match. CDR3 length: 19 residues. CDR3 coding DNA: TGTGCCAGCAGCCGTTCGGCGGGAGTCACCGGGACAGGAGACTATGGCTACACCTTC. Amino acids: CASSRSAGVTGTGDYGYTF.

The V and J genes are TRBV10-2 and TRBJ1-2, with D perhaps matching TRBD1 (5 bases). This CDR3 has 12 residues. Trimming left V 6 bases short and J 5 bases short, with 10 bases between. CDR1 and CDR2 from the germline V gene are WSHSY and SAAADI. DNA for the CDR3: TGCGCCAGCAGAGGGGATCTTTATGGCTACACCTTC. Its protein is CASRGDLYGYTF.

The CDR3 sequence: CASSVAPNTEAFF. The CDR3 DNA follows: TGTGCCAGCAGCGTAGCTCCGAACACTGAAGCTTTCTTT. The rearrangement links TRBV9 to TRBJ1-1; D gene unclear. This CDR3 is built from 13 residues. V lost 0 bases to trimming and J lost 1 base, with 4 bases between them. The germline gives CDR1 SGDLS, CDR2 YYNGEE.

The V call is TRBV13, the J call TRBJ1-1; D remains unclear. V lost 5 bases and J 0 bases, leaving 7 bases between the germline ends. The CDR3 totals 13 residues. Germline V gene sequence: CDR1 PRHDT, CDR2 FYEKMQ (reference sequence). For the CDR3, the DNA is TGTGCCAGCAGCGAGACTTTGAACACTGAAGCTTTCTTT. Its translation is CASSETLNTEAFF.

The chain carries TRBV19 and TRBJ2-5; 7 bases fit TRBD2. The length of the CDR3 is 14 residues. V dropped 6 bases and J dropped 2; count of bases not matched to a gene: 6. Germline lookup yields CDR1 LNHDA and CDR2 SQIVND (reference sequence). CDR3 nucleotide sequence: TGTGCCAGTAGGGCCAGACTAGCACAAGAGACCCAGTACTTC. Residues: CASRARLAQETQYF.

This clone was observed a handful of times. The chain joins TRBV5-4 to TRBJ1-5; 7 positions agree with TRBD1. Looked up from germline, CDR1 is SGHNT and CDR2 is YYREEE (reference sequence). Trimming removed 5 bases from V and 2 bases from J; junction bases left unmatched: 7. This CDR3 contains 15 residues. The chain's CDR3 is CASRKYRGGNQPQHF. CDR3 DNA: TGTGCCAGCAGAAAATACAGGGGTGGCAATCAGCCCCAGCATTTT.

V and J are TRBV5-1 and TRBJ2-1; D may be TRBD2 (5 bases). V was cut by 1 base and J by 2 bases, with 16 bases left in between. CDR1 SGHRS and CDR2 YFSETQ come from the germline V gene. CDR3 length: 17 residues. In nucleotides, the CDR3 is TGCGCCAGCAGCTTGCCCAAGGGAGCAGCGACCTACAATGAGCAGTTCTTC. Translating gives CASSLPKGAATYNEQFF.

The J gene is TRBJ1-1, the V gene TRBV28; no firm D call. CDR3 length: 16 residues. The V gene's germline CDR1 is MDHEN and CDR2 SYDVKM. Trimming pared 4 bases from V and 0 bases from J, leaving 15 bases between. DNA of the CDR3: TGTGCCAGCAGTTCGGTACAGTACTCTCTGAACACTGAAGCTTTCTTT. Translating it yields CASSSVQYSLNTEAFF.

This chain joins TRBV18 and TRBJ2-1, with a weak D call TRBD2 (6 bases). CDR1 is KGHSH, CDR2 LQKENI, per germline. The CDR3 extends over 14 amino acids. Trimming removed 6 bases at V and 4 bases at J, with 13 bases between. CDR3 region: CASSPGTGYNEQFF. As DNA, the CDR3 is TGTGCCAGCTCGCCCGGGACTGGGTACAATGAGCAGTTCTTC.

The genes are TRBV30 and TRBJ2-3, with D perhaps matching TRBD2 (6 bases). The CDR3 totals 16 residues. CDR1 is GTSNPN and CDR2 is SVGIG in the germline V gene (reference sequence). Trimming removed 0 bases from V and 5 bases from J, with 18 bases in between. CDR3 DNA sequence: TGTGCCTGGAGTGTATTTGGGGGGTCGTACGGAGATACGCAGTATTTT. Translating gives CAWSVFGGSYGDTQYF.

The DNA of the CDR3 is TGTGCCAGCTCGCCATCCGGGACAGGGACGAACACCGGGGAGCTGTTTTTT. Protein product: CASSPSGTGTNTGELFF. The V call is TRBV18, the J call TRBJ2-2; 9 nucleotides agree with TRBD1. Looked up from germline, CDR1 is KGHSH and CDR2 is LQKENI. V was clipped by 6 bases and J by 0 bases; unmatched bases: 8. This CDR3 has 17 residues.

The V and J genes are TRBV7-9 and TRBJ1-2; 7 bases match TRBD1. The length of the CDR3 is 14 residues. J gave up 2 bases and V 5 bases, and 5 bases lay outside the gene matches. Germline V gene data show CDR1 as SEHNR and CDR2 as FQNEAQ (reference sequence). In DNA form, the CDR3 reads TGTGCCAGCAGCCCAGACAGGGAGAACTATGGCTACACCTTC. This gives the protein CASSPDRENYGYTF.

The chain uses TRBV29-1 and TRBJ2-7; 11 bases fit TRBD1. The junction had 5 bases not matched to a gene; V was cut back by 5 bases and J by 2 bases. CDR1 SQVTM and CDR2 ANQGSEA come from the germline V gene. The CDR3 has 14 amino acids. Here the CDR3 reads CSVQGGQGAYEQYF. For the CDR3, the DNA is TGCAGCGTTCAAGGGGGACAGGGGGCCTACGAGCAGTACTTC.

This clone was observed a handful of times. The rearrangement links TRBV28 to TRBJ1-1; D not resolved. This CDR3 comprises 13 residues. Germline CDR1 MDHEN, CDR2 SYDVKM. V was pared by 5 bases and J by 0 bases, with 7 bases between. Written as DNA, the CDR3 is TGTGCCAGCAGTACCAGGATGAACACTGAAGCTTTCTTT. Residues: CASSTRMNTEAFF.

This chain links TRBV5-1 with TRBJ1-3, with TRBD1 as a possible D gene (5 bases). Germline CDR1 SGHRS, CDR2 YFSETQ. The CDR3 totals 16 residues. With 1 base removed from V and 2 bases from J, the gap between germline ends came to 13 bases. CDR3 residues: CASSLWGGITGNTIYF. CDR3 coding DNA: TGCGCCAGCAGCTTGTGGGGGGGAATTACTGGAAACACCATATATTTT.

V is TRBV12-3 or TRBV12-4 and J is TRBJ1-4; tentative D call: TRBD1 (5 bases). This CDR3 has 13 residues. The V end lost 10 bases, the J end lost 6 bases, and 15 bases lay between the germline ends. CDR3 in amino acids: CATQLGRYEKLFF. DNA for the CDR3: TGTGCCACGCAATTGGGGCGATATGAAAAACTGTTTTTT.

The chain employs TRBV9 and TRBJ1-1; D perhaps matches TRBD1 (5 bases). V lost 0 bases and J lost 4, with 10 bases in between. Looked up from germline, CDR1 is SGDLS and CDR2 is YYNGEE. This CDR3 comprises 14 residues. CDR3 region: CASSVEGRGTEAFF. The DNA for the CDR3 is TGTGCCAGCAGCGTAGAGGGTAGGGGCACTGAAGCTTTCTTT.

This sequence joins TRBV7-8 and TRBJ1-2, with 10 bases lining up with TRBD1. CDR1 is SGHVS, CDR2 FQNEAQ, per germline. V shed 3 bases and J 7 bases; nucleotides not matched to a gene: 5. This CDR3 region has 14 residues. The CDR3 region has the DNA TGTGCCAGCAGCTTGGGGACAGGGGAGGGTGGCTACACCTTC. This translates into CASSLGTGEGGYTF.

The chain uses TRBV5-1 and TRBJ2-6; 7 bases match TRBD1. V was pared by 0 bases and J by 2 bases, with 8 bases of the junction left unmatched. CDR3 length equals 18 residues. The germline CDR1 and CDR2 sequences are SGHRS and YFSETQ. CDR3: CASSLVTGDLAGANVLTF. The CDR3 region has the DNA TGCGCCAGCAGCTTGGTCACAGGGGATTTAGCTGGGGCCAACGTCCTGACTTTC.

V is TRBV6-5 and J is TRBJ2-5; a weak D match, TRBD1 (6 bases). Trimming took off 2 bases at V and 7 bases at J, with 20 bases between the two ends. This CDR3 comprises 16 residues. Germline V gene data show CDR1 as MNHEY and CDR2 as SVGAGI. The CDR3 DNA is TGTGCCAGCAGTTACCCGGCAGGTTCTCAAGGGGGGACCCAGTACTTC. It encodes CASSYPAGSQGGTQYF.

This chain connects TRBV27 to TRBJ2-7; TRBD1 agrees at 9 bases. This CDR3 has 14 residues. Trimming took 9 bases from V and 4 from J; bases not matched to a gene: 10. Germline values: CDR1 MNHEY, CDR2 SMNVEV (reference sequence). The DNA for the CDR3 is TGTGCCAGACCACCGGGACAGGGTCTTTACGAGCAGTACTTC. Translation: CARPPGQGLYEQYF.

In DNA form, the CDR3 reads TGCAGCGTCTGGGCAGGGGATGGAGAGACCCAGTACTTC. This gives the protein CSVWAGDGETQYF. The chain couples TRBV29-1 to TRBJ2-5; D might be TRBD1 (6 bases). From germline, CDR1 is SQVTM and CDR2 ANQGSEA. This CDR3 is 13 amino acids long. Trimming shortened V by 6 bases and J by 4 bases, and 15 bases separated the two germline ends.

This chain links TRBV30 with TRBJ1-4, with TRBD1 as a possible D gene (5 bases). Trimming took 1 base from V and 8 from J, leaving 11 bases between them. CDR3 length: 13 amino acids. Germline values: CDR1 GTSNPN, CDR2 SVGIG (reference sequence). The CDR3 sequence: CAWSAGDQEKLFF. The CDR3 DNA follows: TGTGCCTGGAGTGCGGGGGATCAGGAAAAACTGTTTTTT. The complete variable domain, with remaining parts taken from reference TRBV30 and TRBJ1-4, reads SQTIHQWPATLVQPVGSPLSLECTVEGTSNPNLYWYRQAAGRGLQLLFYSVGIGQISSEVPQNLSASRPQDRQFILSSKKLLLSDSGFYLCAWSAGDQEKLFFGSGTQLSVL.